The 3 T cell receptor beta chains below were found in one sample sequenced in a study of cytomegalovirus exposure and HLA in healthy donors. Both 60 Vbeta primers and 13 Jbeta primers went into the PCR. Assay used: immunoSEQ multiplex PCR; TCRdb lists only in-frame clones, some missing. This table has about 210,000 clones, 75% to 80% appearing once. What was sequenced was PBMCs. The origin of the receptors is a male donor in good health and CMV-seronegative.

This sequence joins TRBV10-2 and TRBJ1-1; 7 nucleotides align to TRBD1. CDR1 and CDR2 (germline): WSHSY, SAAADI. Trimming cost V 3 bases and J 5 bases; bases outside gene matches: 9. There are 15 residues in the CDR3. The DNA of the CDR3 is TGCGCCAGCAGTGACCCCAGGGGGTCCTGGACTGAAGCTTTCTTT. Translation: CASSDPRGSWTEAFF.

The genes are TRBV7-2 and TRBJ2-1; 9 bases line up with TRBD1. V was pared by 4 bases and J by 2 bases, with 3 bases of the junction left unmatched. Germline CDR1 SGHTA, CDR2 FQGNSA. The CDR3 consists of 15 residues. CDR3 sequence reads: CASSSGQGPYNEQFF. Written as DNA, the CDR3 is TGTGCCAGCAGCTCTGGACAGGGGCCCTACAATGAGCAGTTCTTC.

This clone is a singleton in its sample. The V and J genes are TRBV5-1 and TRBJ1-6; D is perhaps TRBD1 (5 bases). Germline V gene sequence: CDR1 SGHRS, CDR2 YFSETQ. The CDR3 runs to 16 residues. V was clipped by 0 bases and J by 6 bases, with 13 bases between them. CDR3 coding DNA: TGCGCCAGCAGCTTGGCTGCAGGGTATCTTAATTCACCCCTCCACTTT. Amino acid sequence: CASSLAAGYLNSPLHF.